This T cell receptor (beta chain) is drawn from a study of T-cell reconstitution after alpha-beta-depleted transplantation in children. Germline-derived CDR1 and CDR2 are ENHRY and SYGVKD. The V segment lost 4 bases and the J segment 7 bases; nucleotides outside the gene matches: 6. The CDR3 is 14 residues long. It was with unique molecular identifiers that the TCRbeta library was prepared. MiXCR was run by TCRdb on the PCR reads, yielding one entry per CDR3 protein. The data contain 450,000 to 700,000 distinct CDR3 sequences, more than 20% of them singletons. Here the sequenced sample was PBMCs, taken before TCRalphabeta/CD19-depleted stem cell transplant. This chain links TRBV10-3 with TRBJ1-5, with 8 bases fitting TRBD1. The clonotype originates from a boy under three years old with Wiskott-Aldrich syndrome, due to receive a stem cell transplant. The CDR3 spells CAISVAGGGQPQHF. CDR3 in DNA: TGTGCCATCAGTGTTGCAGGGGGCGGGCAGCCCCAGCATTTT.